Listed below are T cell receptor beta chains from one sample, sequenced in a study of T cell responses to AZD1222 COVID-19 vaccine. Some clones are missing from TCRdb's copy, which holds only in-frame ones; the method was immunoSEQ multiplex PCR. The repertoire holds some 100,000 clones, with roughly 89% as singletons. The sample was peripheral blood, taken on day 0 of AZD1222 vaccination. All receptors come from an adult in good health. CDR3s leave out the opening cysteine and the closing phenylalanine or tryptophan. Fields, in order: clone size, J gene, V gene, CDR3 protein. Not every row has a clone size; where given, it reads once, few, many or a size class.

clone size: .
J gene: TRBJ1-5
V gene: TRBV28
CDR3 protein: ASSSGWGREDNQPQH

clone size: .
J gene: TRBJ2-1
V gene: TRBV7-3
CDR3 protein: ASSLGGGAHNEQF

clone size: .
J gene: TRBJ1-2
V gene: TRBV5-4
CDR3 protein: ASSPDRGYGYT

clone size: .
J gene: TRBJ1-5
V gene: TRBV29-1
CDR3 protein: SVTGGRNQPQH

clone size: .
J gene: TRBJ1-2
V gene: TRBV30
CDR3 protein: AWSMGFNYGYT

clone size: .
J gene: TRBJ1-4
V gene: TRBV4-2
CDR3 protein: ASSPRQSAGYEKLF

clone size: .
J gene: TRBJ1-4
V gene: TRBV6-2/TRBV6-3
CDR3 protein: ASSLDQMRKLF

clone size: few
J gene: TRBJ1-5
V gene: TRBV2
CDR3 protein: ASSELRPSGYSNQPQH

clone size: .
J gene: TRBJ1-4
V gene: TRBV19
CDR3 protein: ASSSDRRGEKLF

clone size: .
J gene: TRBJ1-2
V gene: TRBV28
CDR3 protein: ASSPPAGPQPYGYT

clone size: .
J gene: TRBJ1-1
V gene: TRBV7-9
CDR3 protein: ASKNSGGLNTEAF

clone size: .
J gene: TRBJ2-7
V gene: TRBV7-2
CDR3 protein: ASSLFGVPGDEQY

clone size: .
J gene: TRBJ1-2
V gene: TRBV5-1
CDR3 protein: ASSLVRGYGYGYT

clone size: .
J gene: TRBJ1-6
V gene: TRBV4-3
CDR3 protein: ASSQDPREGSPLH

clone size: .
J gene: TRBJ1-5
V gene: TRBV6-6
CDR3 protein: ASSPGPRISNQPQH

clone size: once
J gene: TRBJ1-1
V gene: TRBV5-1
CDR3 protein: ASSLVVSGPNTEAF

clone size: .
J gene: TRBJ1-1
V gene: TRBV4-3
CDR3 protein: ASSQLRAGTEAF

clone size: .
J gene: TRBJ2-3
V gene: TRBV7-6
CDR3 protein: ASSPGLAGGGGTDTQY